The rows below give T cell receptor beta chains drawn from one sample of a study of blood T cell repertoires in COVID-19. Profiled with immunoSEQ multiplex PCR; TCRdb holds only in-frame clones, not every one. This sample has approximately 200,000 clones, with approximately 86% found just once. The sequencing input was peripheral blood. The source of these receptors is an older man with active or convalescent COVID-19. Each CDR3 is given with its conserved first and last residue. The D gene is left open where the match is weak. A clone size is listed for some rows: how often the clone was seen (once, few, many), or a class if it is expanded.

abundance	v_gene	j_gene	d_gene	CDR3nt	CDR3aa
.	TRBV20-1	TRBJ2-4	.	TGCAGTGCTAGTAAGGCAGGGGGGCCGGGGAACATTCAGTACTTC	CSASKAGGPGNIQYF
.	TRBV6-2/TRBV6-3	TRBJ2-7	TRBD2	TGTGCCAGCAGTTACCGGTATAGCGGGGGGCGCGGACGATCCTACGAGCAGTACTTC	CASSYRYSGGRGRSYEQYF
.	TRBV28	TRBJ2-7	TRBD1	TGTGCCAGCAGTTCATCCGGGACAGGGAGGCTCGAGCAGTACTTC	CASSSSGTGRLEQYF
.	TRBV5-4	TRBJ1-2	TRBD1	TGTGCCAGCAGACTTACAGGGGGAATAGGTGGCTACACCTTC	CASRLTGGIGGYTF
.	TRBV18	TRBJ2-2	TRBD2	TGTGCCAGCTCACCACAGCGAGCGGGAGTCCCCGGGGAGCTGTTTTTT	CASSPQRAGVPGELFF
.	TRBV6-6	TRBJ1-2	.	TGTGCCAGCAGTGGGGGGGGACCGATGAATGATGGCTACACCTTC	CASSGGGPMNDGYTF
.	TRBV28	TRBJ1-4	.	TGTGCCAGCAGTTTGTCTATTTCCGGCAATCAATCCCCAGGAATGAAAGGACTGTTTTTT	CASSLSISGNQSPGMKGLFF
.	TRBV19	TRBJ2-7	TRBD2	TGTGCCAGTAGTTCTGGCGGGAGCTACGAGCAGTACTTC	CASSSGGSYEQYF
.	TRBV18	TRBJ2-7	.	TGTGCCAGCTCACCAAAAGACGCAGGGGTGTCCTACGAGCAGTACTTC	CASSPKDAGVSYEQYF
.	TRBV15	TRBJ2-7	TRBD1	TGTGCCACCAGCGTCACCGGGACAGGGAACAATCCCGGCTCCTACGAGCAGTACTTC	CATSVTGTGNNPGSYEQYF
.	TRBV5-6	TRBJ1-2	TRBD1	TGTGCCAGCCGTGCAGGGGGCTATGGCTACACCTTC	CASRAGGYGYTF
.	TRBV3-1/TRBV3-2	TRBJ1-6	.	TGTGCCAGCAGCCAACCAGGGGTTCGCCATTCACCCCTCCACTTT	CASSQPGVRHSPLHF
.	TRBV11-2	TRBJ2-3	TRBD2	TGTGCCAGCAGCTATTTAGCGGGGGGCACAGATACGCAGTATTTT	CASSYLAGGTDTQYF
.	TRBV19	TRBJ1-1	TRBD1	TGTGCCAGTAGTATAGTTGGAGGGGGCGGCACTGAAGCTTTCTTT	CASSIVGGGGTEAFF
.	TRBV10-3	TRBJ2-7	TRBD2	TGTGCCATCAGACCGGGGACTAGCGGGAGTATCGCCTACGAGCAGTACTTC	CAIRPGTSGSIAYEQYF
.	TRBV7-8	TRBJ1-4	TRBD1	TGTGCCAGCAGCTTAGGGTTGACAGGGAGTGAAAAACTGTTTTTT	CASSLGLTGSEKLFF
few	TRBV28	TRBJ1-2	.	TGTGCCAGCAGTTTTAGGGGTGGGGGCTACACCTTC	CASSFRGGGYTF
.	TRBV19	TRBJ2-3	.	TGTGCCAGTAATGCAGGGCTAGGCACGCAGTATTTT	CASNAGLGTQYF
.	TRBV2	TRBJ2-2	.	TGTGCCAGCAGTGGGACATTCAGTTTCTCTGGGGAGCTGTTTTTT	CASSGTFSFSGELFF
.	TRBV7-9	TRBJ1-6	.	TGTGCCAGCAGCTTAGCCAGGACATTCACACCCCTCCACTTT	CASSLARTFTPLHF
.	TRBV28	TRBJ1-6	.	TGTGCCAGCAGTCGAACAAATTCACCCCTCCACTTT	CASSRTNSPLHF
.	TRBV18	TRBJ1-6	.	TGTGCCAGCTCACCAATTGGCGGGGACTCCTATAATTCACCCCTCCACTTT	CASSPIGGDSYNSPLHF
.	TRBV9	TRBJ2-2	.	TGTGCCAGCAGCGTAGCCGGGAGCTCGGCCGGGGAGCTGTTTTTT	CASSVAGSSAGELFF
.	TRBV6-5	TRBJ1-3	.	TGTGCCAGCAGTTACTCAAGCGGGGGGTCTGGAAACACCATATATTTT	CASSYSSGGSGNTIYF
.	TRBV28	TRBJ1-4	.	TGTGCCAGCAGTGGATCGACTACAACTAATGAAAAACTGTTTTTT	CASSGSTTTNEKLFF
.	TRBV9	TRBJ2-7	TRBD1	TGTGCCAGTGGACAGGAGTACGAGCAGTACTTC	CASGQEYEQYF
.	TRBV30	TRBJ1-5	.	TGTGCCTGGAGTTCCGGGACAAAATTCAATCAGCCCCAGCATTTT	CAWSSGTKFNQPQHF
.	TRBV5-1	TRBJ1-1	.	TGCGCCAGCAGCTCCCCGTTAGGGGTAGGGAACACTGAAGCTTTCTTT	CASSSPLGVGNTEAFF
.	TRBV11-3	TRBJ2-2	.	TGTGCCAGCAGCGCCTCGGGGGGCGAGAACACCGGGGAGCTGTTTTTT	CASSASGGENTGELFF
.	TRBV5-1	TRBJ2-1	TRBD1	TGCGCCAGCAGCTTGGGGGACAGGGAGCATGAGCAGTTCTTC	CASSLGDREHEQFF
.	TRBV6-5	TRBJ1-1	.	TGTGCCAGCAAAAGAGACAACAGGGTTCGATCTGAAGCTTTCTTT	CASKRDNRVRSEAFF
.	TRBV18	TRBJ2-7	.	TGTGCCAGCTCACCGGACTCGCGCGAGCAGTACTTC	CASSPDSREQYF
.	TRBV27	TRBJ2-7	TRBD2	TGTGCCAGCAGTTCCGCCGAAATGACTAGCGGGAGTAAGTTAGCCTACGAGCAGTACTTC	CASSSAEMTSGSKLAYEQYF
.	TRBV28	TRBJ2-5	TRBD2	TGTGCCAGCAGTTTATTGACTAGCGGGGGGGAGACCCAGTACTTC	CASSLLTSGGETQYF
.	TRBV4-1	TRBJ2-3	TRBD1	TGCGCCAGCAGCCAGTTTAAACAGGGGATTAGCACAGATACGCAGTATTTT	CASSQFKQGISTDTQYF
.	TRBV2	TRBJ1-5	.	TGTGCCAGCGGAGCGGAGGGGGGGCCTCGGCAGCCCCAGCATTTT	CASGAEGGPRQPQHF
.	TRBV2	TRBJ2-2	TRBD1	TGTGCCAGCAGTGGACAGGGGAACACCGGGGAGCTGTTTTTT	CASSGQGNTGELFF
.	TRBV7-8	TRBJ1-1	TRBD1	TGTGCCAGCAGTTGGGCCCCTGACTACCCGAGGGACAGGGCGAGGGCTTTCTTT	CASSWAPDYPRDRARAFF
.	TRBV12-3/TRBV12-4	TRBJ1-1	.	TGTGCCAGCAACAGGGAAATGAACACTGAAGCTTTCTTT	CASNREMNTEAFF
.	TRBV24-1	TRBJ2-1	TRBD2	TGTGCCACCAGTGACCCGGGACTAGCGGGTCTTTATGAGCAGTTCTTC	CATSDPGLAGLYEQFF
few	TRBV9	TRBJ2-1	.	TGTGCCAGCAGCGTCGCCCCCGACCGGGTCCCTGGGGGGAATGAGCAGTTCTTC	CASSVAPDRVPGGNEQFF
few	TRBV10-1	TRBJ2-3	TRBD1	TGCGCCAGCAGTATGGACAGGATTTTAGCAGATACGCAGTATTTT	CASSMDRILADTQYF
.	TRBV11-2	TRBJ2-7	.	TGTGCCAGCAGCTTAGATGCCTATAGCTCCTACGAGCAGTACTTC	CASSLDAYSSYEQYF
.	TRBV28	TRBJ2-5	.	TGTGCCAGCAGAGAGGGTAGCCTCCAAGAGACCCAGTACTTC	CASREGSLQETQYF
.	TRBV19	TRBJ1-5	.	TGTGCCAGTAGTATAGATCAGGGGATCCGCAATCAGCCCCAGCATTTT	CASSIDQGIRNQPQHF
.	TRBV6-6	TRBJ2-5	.	TGTGCCAGCAGTTACGTGCGGGGTTCAGAGACCCAGTACTTC	CASSYVRGSETQYF
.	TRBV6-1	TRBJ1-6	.	TGTGCCAGCAGTGATTTCAGAAATTCACCCCTCCACTTT	CASSDFRNSPLHF
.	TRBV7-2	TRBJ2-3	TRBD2	TGTGCCAGCAGTTATAGCGGGGGTCACACAGATACGCAGTATTTT	CASSYSGGHTDTQYF
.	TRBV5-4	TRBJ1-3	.	TGTGCCAGCAGCGCGCAGGGTAGAGGCTCTGGAAACACCATATATTTT	CASSAQGRGSGNTIYF
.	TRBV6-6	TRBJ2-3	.	TGTGCCAGCAGTCCAACCTCCCTGGGCTCTAGCACAGATACGCAGTATTTT	CASSPTSLGSSTDTQYF
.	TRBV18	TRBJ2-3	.	TGTGCCAGCTCTCCGATAGTGCAGGCCGGTCCAGATACGCAGTATTTT	CASSPIVQAGPDTQYF
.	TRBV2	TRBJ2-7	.	TGTGCCAGCAGCCTAGTAAGCTACGAGCAGTACTTC	CASSLVSYEQYF
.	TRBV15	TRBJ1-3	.	TGTGCCACCAGCAGTTTGCAGGGAGGCAGAAACACCATATATTTT	CATSSLQGGRNTIYF